What follows are 14 T cell receptor beta chains derived from one specimen sequenced in a study of blood T cell repertoires in COVID-19 (dated by TCRdb to between 2020 and 2021). Library preparation was by the immunoSEQ multiplex PCR assay. The table comes from immuneACCESS by way of TCRdb, which keeps in-frame sequences with V and J called. Part of the clones is missing from these tables; in studies checked, under half for an unresolved V gene and the rest for unknown reasons. The sample yields about 93,000 clones; 85% to 90% were counted once. About 1.6% of the sample goes to the ten largest clones. Sequencing was done on a sample of peripheral blood. The receptors were gathered from a human donor with active COVID-19. The donor label of this sample is uncertain.

V is TRBV9 and J is TRBJ2-7, with TRBD1 matching 9 bases. The germline V gene encodes CDR1 SGDLS and CDR2 YYNGEE. V trimming: 2 bases; J trimming: 6 bases; junction bases outside the gene matches: 6. This CDR3 spans 14 amino acids. CDR3: CASSVTGGELEQYF. CDR3 sequence (DNA): TGTGCCAGCAGCGTTACAGGGGGCGAACTCGAGCAGTACTTC.

The chain's CDR3 is CASSESTEGDTQYF. CDR3 nucleotides: TGTGCCAGCAGTGAAAGTACGGAGGGGGATACGCAGTATTTT. The chain is built from TRBV2 and TRBJ2-3; TRBD2 might be the D (6 bases). Trimming left V 2 bases short and J 6 bases short, with 12 bases between. Germline V CDR1 and CDR2: SNHLY, FYNNEI. The CDR3 spans 14 residues.

V is TRBV5-6 and J is TRBJ1-4; 7 positions match TRBD1. The ends lost 2 bases at V and 3 bases at J; junction bases unmatched: 1. Germline CDR1 reads SGHDT; CDR2 reads YYEEEE. The CDR3 loop spans 14 amino acids. The CDR3 protein is CASSLTGANEKLFF. The DNA for the CDR3 is TGTGCCAGCAGCTTAACAGGGGCTAATGAAAAACTGTTTTTT.

The chain has TRBV28 and TRBJ2-7, with TRBD1 as a possible D gene (6 bases). The germline gives CDR1 MDHEN, CDR2 SYDVKM. The V end lost 5 bases, the J end lost 1 base, and 21 bases lay between the germline ends. The CDR3 is 17 amino acids. The CDR3 DNA sequence: TGTGCCAGCAGTCCTCGATACAGGGAAGGGGCGTCCTACGAGCAGTACTTC. It translates to CASSPRYREGASYEQYF.

V is TRBV5-5 and J is TRBJ2-1; D remains unclear. Germline lookup yields CDR1 SGHKS and CDR2 YYEKEE (reference sequence). Trimming stripped 0 bases from V and 8 bases from J, with 9 bases between. The CDR3 sequence is 13 residues long. CDR3 sequence: CASSLDRFDEQFF. The CDR3 coding sequence is TGTGCCAGCAGCTTGGATCGTTTCGATGAGCAGTTCTTC.

This rearrangement joins TRBV14 to TRBJ2-1, with 13 nucleotides matching TRBD2. The CDR3 totals 14 residues. The junction had 1 base not matched to a gene; V was cut back by 4 bases and J by 7 bases. Germline V gives CDR1 SGHDN, CDR2 FVKESK. In nucleotides, the CDR3 is TGTGCCAGCAGCCCACTAGCGGGGGGGAATGAGCAGTTCTTC. Translating gives CASSPLAGGNEQFF.

This clone came up a few times. CDR3 sequence reads: CASSLEGTPGSGVGRNSPLHF. The CDR3 DNA is TGCGCCAGCAGCTTGGAGGGCACCCCTGGAAGCGGAGTAGGGCGTAATTCACCCCTCCACTTT. The V gene is TRBV5-1, the J gene TRBJ1-6; no definite D call. Germline V lookup: CDR1 SGHRS, CDR2 YFSETQ. The CDR3 sequence is 21 residues long. The germline V and J ends were trimmed by 0 bases and 6 bases, with 28 bases remaining between them.

This chain connects TRBV5-4 to TRBJ2-3, with 8 bases identical to TRBD1. Germline assignment: CDR1 SGHNT and CDR2 YYREEE (reference sequence). J was trimmed by 0 bases and V by 8 bases; bases with no gene match: 5. The length of the CDR3 is 14 residues. In DNA, the CDR3 is TGTGCCAGTATCCGGGACAGGAGCACAGATACGCAGTATTTT. It encodes CASIRDRSTDTQYF.

In this sample, this clone turned up once. The chain employs TRBV7-8 and TRBJ1-5, with D tentatively TRBD1 (6 bases). CDR3 size: 15 residues. The V gene lost 2 bases and the J gene lost 4 bases, with 12 bases spanning the gap. In germline, CDR1 is SGHVS, CDR2 FQNEAQ. The CDR3, as DNA: TGTGCCAGCAGCTTACGTCAGGGGTCAAATCAGCCCCAGCATTTT. It yields the protein CASSLRQGSNQPQHF.

Only a few counts were recorded for this clone. The CDR3 coding sequence is TGTGCCAGTAGTATTCGCACCGGGGAGCTGTTTTTT. This sequence encodes CASSIRTGELFF. The rearrangement joins TRBV19 to TRBJ2-2, with D unresolved. The CDR3 loop spans 12 amino acids. V was trimmed by 3 bases and J by 4 bases, leaving 3 bases between them. The germline CDR1 and CDR2 sequences are LNHDA and SQIVND (reference sequence).

A single count supports this clone. This chain uses TRBV4-1 with TRBJ2-7; D is possibly TRBD1 (6 bases). The CDR3 covers 17 residues. V was pared by 2 bases and J by 6 bases, with 23 bases between. The germline gives CDR1 MGHRA, CDR2 YSYEKL. The CDR3 region has the DNA TGCGCCAGCAGCCAAAAGGGAACCACAGGGTATGGCGGCGAGCAGTACTTC. It codes for CASSQKGTTGYGGEQYF.

The chain is built from TRBV3-1 (or the pseudogene TRBV3-2) and TRBJ1-3; D unclear. Germline loops: CDR1 LGHDT, CDR2 YNNKEL (reference sequence). The CDR3 is 14 residues long. The ends were cut back, 4 bases at V and 2 bases at J, with 9 bases in the middle. CDR3 sequence: CASSLRAAGNTIYF. DNA of the CDR3: TGTGCCAGCAGCCTCCGAGCGGCTGGAAACACCATATATTTT.

The chain uses TRBV6-5 and TRBJ1-5, with D possibly TRBD1 on 5 matching bases. V lost 6 bases and J lost 6, with 15 bases in between. Germline CDR1 MNHEY, CDR2 SVGAGI. This CDR3 has 14 amino acids. The CDR3 loop is CASSGSGGIQPQHF. CDR3 coding DNA: TGTGCCAGCAGCGGATCGGGGGGGATTCAGCCCCAGCATTTT.

The chain is built from TRBV5-1 and TRBJ2-1, with 14 bases aligning to TRBD2. Germline-derived CDR1 and CDR2 are SGHRS and YFSETQ. The CDR3 covers 17 residues. J lost 1 base, V lost 2 bases, and 2 bases had no gene match. The CDR3 DNA reads as TGCGCCAGCAGCTTTGGACTAGCGGGGGGATCCTACAATGAGCAGTTCTTC. As protein: CASSFGLAGGSYNEQFF.